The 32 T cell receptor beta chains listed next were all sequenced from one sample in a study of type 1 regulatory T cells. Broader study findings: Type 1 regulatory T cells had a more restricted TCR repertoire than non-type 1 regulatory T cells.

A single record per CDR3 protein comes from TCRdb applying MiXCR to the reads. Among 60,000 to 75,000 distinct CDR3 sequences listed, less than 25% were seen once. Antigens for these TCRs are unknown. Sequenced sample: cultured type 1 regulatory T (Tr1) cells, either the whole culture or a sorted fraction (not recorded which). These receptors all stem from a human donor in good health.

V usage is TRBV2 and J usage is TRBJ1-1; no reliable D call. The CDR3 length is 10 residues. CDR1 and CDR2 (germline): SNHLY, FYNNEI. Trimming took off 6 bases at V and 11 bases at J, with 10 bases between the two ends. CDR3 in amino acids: CASRFGYAFF. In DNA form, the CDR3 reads TGTGCCAGCAGGTTCGGATACGCTTTCTTT.

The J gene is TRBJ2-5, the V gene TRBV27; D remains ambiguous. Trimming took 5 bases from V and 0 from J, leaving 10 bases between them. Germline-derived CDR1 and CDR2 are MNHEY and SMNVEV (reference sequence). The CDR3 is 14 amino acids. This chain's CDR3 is CASSLRAYQETQYF. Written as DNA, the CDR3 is TGTGCCAGCAGTCTCCGGGCCTACCAAGAGACCCAGTACTTC.

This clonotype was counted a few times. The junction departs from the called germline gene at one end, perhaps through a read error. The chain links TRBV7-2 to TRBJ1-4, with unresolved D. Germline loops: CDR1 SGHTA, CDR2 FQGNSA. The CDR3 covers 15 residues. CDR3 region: CASSSPPRGNEKLFF. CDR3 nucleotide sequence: TGTGCCAGCAGCTCCCCTCCGCGTGGTAATGAGAAACTGTTTTTT.

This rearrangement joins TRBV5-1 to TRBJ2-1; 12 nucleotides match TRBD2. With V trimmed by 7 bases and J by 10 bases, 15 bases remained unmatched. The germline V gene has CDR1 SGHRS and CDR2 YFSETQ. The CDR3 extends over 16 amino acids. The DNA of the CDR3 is TGCGCCAGCGGGGACTGGAGGACTAGCGGGACTTTAGAGCAGTTCTTC. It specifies CASGDWRTSGTLEQFF.

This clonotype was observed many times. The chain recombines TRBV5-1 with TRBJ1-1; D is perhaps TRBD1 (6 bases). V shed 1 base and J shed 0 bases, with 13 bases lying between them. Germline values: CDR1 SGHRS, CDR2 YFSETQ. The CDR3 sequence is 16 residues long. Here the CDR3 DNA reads TGCGCCAGCAGCTTGATCGGACAGAACTTGAACACTGAAGCTTTCTTT. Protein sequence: CASSLIGQNLNTEAFF.

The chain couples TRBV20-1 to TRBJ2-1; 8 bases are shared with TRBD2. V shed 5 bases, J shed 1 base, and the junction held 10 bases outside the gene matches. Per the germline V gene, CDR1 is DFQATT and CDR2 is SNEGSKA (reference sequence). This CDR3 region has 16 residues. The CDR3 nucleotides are TGCAGTGCTTGGGGGGCGGGAGGTGGTTCCTACAATGAGCAGTTCTTC. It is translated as CSAWGAGGGSYNEQFF.

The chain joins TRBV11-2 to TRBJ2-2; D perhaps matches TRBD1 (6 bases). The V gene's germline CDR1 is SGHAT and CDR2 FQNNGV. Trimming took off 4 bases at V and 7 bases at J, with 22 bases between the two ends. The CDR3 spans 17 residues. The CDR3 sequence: CASSSGARGGSVGELFF. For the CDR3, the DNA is TGTGCCAGCAGCTCCGGAGCCAGGGGCGGGTCGGTCGGGGAGCTGTTTTTT.

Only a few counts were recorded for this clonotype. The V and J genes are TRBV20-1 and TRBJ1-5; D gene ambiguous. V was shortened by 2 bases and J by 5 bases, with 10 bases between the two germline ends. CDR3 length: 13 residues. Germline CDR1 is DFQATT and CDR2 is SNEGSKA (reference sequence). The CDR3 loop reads CSARKSLDQPQHF. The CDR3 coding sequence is TGCAGTGCTAGAAAGTCCCTAGATCAGCCCCAGCATTTT.

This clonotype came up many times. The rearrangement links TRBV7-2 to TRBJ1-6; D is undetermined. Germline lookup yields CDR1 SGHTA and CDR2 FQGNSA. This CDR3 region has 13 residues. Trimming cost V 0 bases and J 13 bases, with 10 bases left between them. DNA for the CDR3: TGTGCCAGCAGCTTAGCTCGGAATAGGCCCCTCCACTTT. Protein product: CASSLARNRPLHF.

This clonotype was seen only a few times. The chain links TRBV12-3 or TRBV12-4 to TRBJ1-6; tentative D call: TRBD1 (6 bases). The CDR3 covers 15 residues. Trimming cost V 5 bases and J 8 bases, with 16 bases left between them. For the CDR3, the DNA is TGTGCCAGCAGTCCCTCGGCAGGGGTATATTCACCCCTCCACTTT. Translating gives CASSPSAGVYSPLHF.

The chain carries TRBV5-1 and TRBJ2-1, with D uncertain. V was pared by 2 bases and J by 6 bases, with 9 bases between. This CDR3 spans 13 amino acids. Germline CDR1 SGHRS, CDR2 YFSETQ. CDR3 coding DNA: TGCGCCAGCAGCTTAAAATTCCCCAATGAGCAGTTCTTC. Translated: CASSLKFPNEQFF.

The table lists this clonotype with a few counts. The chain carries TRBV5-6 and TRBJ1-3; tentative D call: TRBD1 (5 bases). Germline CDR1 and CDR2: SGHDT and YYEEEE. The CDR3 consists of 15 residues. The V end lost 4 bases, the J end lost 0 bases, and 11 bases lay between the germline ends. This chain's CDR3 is CASSGTGYSGNTIYF. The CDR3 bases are TGTGCCAGCAGCGGGACGGGCTACTCTGGAAACACCATATATTTT.

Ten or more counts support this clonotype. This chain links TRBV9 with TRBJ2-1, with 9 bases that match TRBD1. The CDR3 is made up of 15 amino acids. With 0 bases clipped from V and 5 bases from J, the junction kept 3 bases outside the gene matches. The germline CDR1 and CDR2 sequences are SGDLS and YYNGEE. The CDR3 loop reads CASSVAGQGNNEQFF. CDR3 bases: TGTGCCAGCAGCGTAGCTGGACAGGGGAACAATGAGCAGTTCTTC.

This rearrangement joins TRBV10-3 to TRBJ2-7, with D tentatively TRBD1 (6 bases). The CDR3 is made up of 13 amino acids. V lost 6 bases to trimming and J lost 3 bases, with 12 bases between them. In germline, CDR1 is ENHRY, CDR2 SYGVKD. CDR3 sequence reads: CAIRRTEDYEQYF. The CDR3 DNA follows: TGTGCCATCAGGAGGACAGAGGACTACGAGCAGTACTTC.

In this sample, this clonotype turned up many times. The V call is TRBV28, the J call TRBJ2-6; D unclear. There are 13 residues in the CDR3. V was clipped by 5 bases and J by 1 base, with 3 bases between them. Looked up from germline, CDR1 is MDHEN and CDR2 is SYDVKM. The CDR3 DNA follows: TGTGCCAGCAGTCTATCTGGGGCCAACGTCCTGACTTTC. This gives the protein CASSLSGANVLTF.

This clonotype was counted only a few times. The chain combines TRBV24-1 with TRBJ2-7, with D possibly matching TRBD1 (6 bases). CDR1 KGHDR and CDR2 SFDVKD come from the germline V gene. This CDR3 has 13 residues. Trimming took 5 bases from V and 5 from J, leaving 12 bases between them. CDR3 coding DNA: TGTGCCACCAGTGGTCACAGGGCGAACGAGCAGTACTTC. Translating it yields CATSGHRANEQYF.

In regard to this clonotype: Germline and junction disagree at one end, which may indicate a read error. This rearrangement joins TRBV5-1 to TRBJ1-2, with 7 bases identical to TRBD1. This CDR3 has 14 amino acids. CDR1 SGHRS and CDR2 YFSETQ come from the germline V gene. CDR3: CASSLTGERRGCTF. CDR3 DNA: TGCGCCAGCAGCTTAACAGGGGAAAGGCGTGGCTGCACCTTC.

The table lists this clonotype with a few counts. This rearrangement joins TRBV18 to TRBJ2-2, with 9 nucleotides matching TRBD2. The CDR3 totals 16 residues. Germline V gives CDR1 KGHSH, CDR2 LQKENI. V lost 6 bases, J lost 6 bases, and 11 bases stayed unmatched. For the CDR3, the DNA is TGTGCCAGCTCCCAAAATAGCGGGGGCCCCTCCGGGGAGCTGTTTTTT. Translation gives CASSQNSGGPSGELFF.

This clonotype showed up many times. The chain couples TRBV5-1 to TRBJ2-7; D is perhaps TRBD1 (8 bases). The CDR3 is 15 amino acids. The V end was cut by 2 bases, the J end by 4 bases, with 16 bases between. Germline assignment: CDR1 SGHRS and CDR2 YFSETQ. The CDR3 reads CASSLSGTGPYEQYF. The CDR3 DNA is TGCGCCAGCAGCTTAAGCGGGACAGGACCATACGAGCAGTACTTC.

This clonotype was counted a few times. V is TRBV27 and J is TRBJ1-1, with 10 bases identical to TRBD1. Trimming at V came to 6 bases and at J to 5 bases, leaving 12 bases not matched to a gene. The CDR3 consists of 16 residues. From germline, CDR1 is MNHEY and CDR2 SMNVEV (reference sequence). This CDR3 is CASSLGTGVFRTEAFF. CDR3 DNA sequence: TGTGCCAGCAGCCTGGGGACAGGGGTCTTTAGAACTGAAGCTTTCTTT.

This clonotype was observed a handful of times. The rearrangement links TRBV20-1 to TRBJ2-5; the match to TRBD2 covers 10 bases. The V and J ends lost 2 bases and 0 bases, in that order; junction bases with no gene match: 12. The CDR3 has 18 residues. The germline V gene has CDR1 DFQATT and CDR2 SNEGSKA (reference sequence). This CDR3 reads CSARWGTSESRYQETQYF. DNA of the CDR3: TGCAGTGCTAGATGGGGGACTAGCGAGTCACGGTACCAAGAGACCCAGTACTTC.

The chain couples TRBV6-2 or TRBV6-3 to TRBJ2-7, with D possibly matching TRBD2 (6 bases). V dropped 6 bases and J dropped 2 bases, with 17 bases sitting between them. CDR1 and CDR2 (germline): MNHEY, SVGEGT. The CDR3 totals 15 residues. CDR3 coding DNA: TGTGCCAGCAGAGGTGCTAGCGCGAGACCCTACGAGCAGTACTTC. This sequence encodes CASRGASARPYEQYF.

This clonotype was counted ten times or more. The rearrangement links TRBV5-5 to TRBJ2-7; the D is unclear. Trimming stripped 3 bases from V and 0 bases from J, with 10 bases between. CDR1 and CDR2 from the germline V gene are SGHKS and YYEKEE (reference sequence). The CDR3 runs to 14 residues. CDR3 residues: CASSSLTFSYEQYF. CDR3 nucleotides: TGTGCCAGCAGCTCGTTGACATTCTCCTACGAGCAGTACTTC.

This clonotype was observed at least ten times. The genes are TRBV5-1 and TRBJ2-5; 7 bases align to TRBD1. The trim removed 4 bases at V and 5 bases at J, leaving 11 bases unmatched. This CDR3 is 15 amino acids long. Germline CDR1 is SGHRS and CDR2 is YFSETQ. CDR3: CASSVGTVQGETQYF. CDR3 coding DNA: TGCGCCAGCAGCGTTGGGACAGTACAAGGGGAGACCCAGTACTTC.

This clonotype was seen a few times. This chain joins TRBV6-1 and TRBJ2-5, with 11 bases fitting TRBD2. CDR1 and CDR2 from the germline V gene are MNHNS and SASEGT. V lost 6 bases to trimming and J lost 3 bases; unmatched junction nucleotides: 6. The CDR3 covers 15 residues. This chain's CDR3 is CASRDGTSGKETQYF. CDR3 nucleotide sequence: TGTGCCAGCAGGGATGGGACTAGCGGTAAAGAGACCCAGTACTTC.

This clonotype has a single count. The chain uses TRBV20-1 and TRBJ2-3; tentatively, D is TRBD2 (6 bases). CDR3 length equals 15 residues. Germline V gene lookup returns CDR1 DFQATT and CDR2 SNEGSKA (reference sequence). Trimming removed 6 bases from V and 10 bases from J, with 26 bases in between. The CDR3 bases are TGCAGTGCGCAATCGGAGGGGACTTCCTCGGAGGCGCAGTATTTT. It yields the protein CSAQSEGTSSEAQYF.

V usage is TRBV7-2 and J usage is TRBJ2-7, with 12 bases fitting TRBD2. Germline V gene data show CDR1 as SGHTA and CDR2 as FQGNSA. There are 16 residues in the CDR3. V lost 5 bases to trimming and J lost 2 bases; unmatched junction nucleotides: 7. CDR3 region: CASSEGTSGLAYEQYF. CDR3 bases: TGTGCCAGCAGCGAAGGGACTAGCGGGTTGGCCTACGAGCAGTACTTC.

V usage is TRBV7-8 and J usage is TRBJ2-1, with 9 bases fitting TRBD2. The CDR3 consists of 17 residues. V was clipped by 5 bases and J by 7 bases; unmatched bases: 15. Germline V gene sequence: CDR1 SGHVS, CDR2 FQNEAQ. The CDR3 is CASSRPLFAGGTNEQFF. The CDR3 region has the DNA TGTGCCAGCAGCCGACCGTTATTTGCGGGAGGGACTAATGAGCAGTTCTTC.

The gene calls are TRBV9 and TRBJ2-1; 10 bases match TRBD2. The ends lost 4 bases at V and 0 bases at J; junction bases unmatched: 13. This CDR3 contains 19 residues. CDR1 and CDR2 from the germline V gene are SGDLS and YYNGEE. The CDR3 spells CASSPTTSGPFSSYNEQFF. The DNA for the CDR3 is TGTGCCAGCAGCCCAACGACTAGCGGGCCCTTTAGCTCCTACAATGAGCAGTTCTTC.

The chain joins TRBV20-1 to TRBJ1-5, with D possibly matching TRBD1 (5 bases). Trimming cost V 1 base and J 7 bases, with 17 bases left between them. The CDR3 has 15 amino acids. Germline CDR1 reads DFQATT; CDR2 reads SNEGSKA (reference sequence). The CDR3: CSARAAGRVEQPQHF. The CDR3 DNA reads TGCAGTGCTAGAGCCGCAGGGAGGGTGGAACAGCCCCAGCATTTT.

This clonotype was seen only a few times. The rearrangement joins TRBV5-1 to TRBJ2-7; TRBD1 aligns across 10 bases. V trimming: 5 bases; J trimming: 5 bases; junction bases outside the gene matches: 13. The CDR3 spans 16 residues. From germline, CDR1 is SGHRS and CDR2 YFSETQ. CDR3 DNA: TGCGCCAGCAGGCGGCTTACCGGGACAGGGGACGACGAGCAGTACTTC. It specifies CASRRLTGTGDDEQYF.

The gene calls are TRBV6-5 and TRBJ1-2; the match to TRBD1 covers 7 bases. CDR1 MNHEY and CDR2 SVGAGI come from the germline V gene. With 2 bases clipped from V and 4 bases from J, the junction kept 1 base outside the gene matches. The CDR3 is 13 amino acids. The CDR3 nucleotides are TGTGCCAGCAGTTACAGACAGGGCTATGGCTACACCTTC. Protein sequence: CASSYRQGYGYTF.